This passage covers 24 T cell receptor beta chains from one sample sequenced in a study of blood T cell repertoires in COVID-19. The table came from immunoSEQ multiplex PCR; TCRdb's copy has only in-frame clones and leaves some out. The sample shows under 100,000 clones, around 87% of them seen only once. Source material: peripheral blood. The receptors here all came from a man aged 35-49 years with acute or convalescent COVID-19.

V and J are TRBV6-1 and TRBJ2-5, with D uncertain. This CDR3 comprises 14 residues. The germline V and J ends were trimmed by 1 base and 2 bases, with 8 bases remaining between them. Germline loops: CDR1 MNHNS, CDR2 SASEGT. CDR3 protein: CASSEGGSQETQYF. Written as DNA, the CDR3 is TGTGCCAGCAGTGAAGGCGGCAGTCAAGAGACCCAGTACTTC.

CDR3 loop: CASSQDSPVRDWPPDTQYF. CDR3 nucleotide sequence: TGTGCCAGCAGCCAAGATTCCCCCGTCCGGGACTGGCCCCCAGATACGCAGTATTTT. The rearrangement links TRBV4-2 to TRBJ2-3, with D possibly matching TRBD2 (6 bases). With 0 bases removed from V and 4 bases from J, the gap between germline ends came to 23 bases. This CDR3 comprises 19 residues. Germline CDR1 LGHNA, CDR2 YNFKEQ.

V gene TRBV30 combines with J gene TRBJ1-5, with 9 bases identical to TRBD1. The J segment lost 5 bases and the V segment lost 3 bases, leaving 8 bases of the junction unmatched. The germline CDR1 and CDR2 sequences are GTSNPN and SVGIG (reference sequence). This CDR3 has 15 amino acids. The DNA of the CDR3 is TGTGCCTGGAGATCGAGGGGACAGGGCGATCAGCCCCAGCATTTT. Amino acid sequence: CAWRSRGQGDQPQHF.

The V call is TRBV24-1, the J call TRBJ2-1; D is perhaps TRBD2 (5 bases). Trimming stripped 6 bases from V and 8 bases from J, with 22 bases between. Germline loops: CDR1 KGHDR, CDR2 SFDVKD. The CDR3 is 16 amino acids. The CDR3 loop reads CATSPSGLYGRDEQFF. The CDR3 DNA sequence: TGTGCCACCAGTCCCTCCGGGCTCTACGGGCGGGATGAGCAGTTCTTC.

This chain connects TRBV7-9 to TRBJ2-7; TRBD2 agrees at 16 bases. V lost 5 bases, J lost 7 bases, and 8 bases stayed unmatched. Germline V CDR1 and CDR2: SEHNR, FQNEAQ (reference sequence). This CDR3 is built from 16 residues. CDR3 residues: CASSPGLAGGPGEQYF. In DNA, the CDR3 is TGTGCCAGCAGCCCGGGACTAGCGGGAGGGCCGGGAGAGCAGTACTTC.

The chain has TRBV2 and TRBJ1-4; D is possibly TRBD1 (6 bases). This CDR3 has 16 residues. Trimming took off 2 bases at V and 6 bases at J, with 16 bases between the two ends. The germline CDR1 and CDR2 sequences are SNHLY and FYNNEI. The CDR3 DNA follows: TGTGCCAGCAGTGAATTAGGGTCAGGGGATTATGAAAAACTGTTTTTT. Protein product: CASSELGSGDYEKLFF. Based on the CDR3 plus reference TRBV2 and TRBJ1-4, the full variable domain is EPEVTQTPSHQVTQMGQEVILRCVPISNHLYFYWYRQILGQKVEFLVSFYNNEISEKSEIFDDQFSVERPDGSNFTLKIRSTKLEDSAMYFCASSELGSGDYEKLFFGSGTQLSVL.

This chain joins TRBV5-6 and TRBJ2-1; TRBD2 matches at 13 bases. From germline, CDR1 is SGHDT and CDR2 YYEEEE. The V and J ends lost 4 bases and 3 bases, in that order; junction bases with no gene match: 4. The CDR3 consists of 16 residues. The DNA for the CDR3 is TGTGCCAGCAGCACTAGCGGGAGGGCCGACTACAATGAGCAGTTCTTC. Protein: CASSTSGRADYNEQFF.

CDR3 residues: CASRNEGYGYTF. DNA of the CDR3: TGTGCCAGTAGGAATGAGGGCTATGGCTACACCTTC. The chain uses TRBV19 and TRBJ1-2; no definite D call. This CDR3 has 12 amino acids. Germline CDR1 LNHDA, CDR2 SQIVND (reference sequence). Trimming took off 6 bases at V and 4 bases at J, with 9 bases between the two ends.

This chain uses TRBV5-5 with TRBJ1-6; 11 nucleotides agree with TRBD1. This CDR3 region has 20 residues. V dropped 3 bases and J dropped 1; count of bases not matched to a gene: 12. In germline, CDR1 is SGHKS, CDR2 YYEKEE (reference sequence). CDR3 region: CASSSTGTGGFESYNSPLHF. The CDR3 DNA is TGTGCCAGCAGCTCCACCGGGACAGGGGGTTTTGAGTCCTATAATTCACCCCTCCACTTT.

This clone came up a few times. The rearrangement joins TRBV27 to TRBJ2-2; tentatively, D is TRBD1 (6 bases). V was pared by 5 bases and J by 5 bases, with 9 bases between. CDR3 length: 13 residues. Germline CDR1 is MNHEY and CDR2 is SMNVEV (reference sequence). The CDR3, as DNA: TGTGCCAGCAGTGTACAGGGTACCGGGGAGCTGTTTTTT. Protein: CASSVQGTGELFF.

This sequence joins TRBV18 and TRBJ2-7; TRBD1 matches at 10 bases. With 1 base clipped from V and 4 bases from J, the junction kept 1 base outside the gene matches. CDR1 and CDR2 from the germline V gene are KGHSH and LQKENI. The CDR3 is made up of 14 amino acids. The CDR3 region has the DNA TGTGCCAGCTCACCACAGGGACAGGGGTACGAGCAGTACTTC. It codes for CASSPQGQGYEQYF. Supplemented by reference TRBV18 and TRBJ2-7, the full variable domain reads NAGVMQNPRHLVRRRGQEARLRCSPMKGHSHVYWYRQLPEEGLKFMVYLQKENIIDESGMPKERFSAEFPKEGPSILRIQQVVRGDSAAYFCASSPQGQGYEQYFGPGTRLTVT.

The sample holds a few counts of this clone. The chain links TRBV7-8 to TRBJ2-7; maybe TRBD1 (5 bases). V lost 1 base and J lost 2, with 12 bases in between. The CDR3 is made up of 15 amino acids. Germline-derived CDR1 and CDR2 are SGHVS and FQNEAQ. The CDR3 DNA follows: TGTGCCAGCAGCTTAGAGGGGCAGTGGACCTACGAGCAGTACTTC. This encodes CASSLEGQWTYEQYF.

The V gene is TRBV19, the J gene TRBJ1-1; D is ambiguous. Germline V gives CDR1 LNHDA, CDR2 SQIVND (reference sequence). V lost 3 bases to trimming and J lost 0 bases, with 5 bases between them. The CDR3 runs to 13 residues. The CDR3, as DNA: TGTGCCAGTAGTATTTCGGTGAACACTGAAGCTTTCTTT. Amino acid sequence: CASSISVNTEAFF.

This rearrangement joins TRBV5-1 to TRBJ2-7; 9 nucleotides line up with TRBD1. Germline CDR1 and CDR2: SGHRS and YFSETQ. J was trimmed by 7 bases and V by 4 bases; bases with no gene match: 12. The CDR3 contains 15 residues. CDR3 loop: CASSAPGQGVKEQYF. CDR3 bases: TGCGCCAGCAGCGCTCCGGGACAGGGCGTAAAAGAGCAGTACTTC.

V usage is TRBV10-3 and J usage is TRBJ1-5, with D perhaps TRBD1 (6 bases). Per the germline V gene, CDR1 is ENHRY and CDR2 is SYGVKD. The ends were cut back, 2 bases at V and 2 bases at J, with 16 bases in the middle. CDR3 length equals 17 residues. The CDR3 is CAISERGGADGNQPQHF. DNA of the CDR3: TGTGCCATCAGTGAGAGAGGGGGGGCGGACGGCAATCAGCCCCAGCATTTT.

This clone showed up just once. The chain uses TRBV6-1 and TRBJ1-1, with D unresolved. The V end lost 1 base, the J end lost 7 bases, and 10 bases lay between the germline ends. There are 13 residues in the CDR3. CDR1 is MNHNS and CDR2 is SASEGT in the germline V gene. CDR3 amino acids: CASSEGQFFEAFF. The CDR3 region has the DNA TGTGCCAGCAGTGAAGGGCAGTTCTTTGAAGCTTTCTTT.

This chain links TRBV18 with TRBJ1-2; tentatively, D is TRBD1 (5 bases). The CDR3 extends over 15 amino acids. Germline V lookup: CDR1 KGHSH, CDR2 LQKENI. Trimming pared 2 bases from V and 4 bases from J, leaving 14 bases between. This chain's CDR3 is CASSPSQGGSYGYTF. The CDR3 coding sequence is TGTGCCAGCTCACCATCGCAGGGCGGGAGCTATGGCTACACCTTC.

The CDR3 DNA sequence: TGTGCCAGCAGCGCTACCGGGCCCCAGCATTTT. This gives the protein CASSATGPQHF. The J gene is TRBJ1-5, the V gene TRBV7-9, with D uncertain. This CDR3 spans 11 amino acids. Deletions cut 5 bases from V and 9 bases from J, with 8 bases between. CDR1 SEHNR and CDR2 FQNEAQ come from the germline V gene (reference sequence).

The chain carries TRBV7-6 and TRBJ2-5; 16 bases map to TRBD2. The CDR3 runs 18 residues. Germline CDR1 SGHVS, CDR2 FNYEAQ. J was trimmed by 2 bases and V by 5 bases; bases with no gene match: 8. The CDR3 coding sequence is TGTGCCAGCAGCAAGGGACTAGCGGGGGGGGCCGAACAAGAGACCCAGTACTTC. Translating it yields CASSKGLAGGAEQETQYF. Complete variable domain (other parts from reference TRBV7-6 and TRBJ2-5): GAGVSQSPRYKVTKRGQDVALRCDPISGHVSLYWYRQALGQGPEFLTYFNYEAQQDKSGLPNDRFSAERPEGSISTLTIQRTEQRDSAMYRCASSKGLAGGAEQETQYFGPGTRLLVL.

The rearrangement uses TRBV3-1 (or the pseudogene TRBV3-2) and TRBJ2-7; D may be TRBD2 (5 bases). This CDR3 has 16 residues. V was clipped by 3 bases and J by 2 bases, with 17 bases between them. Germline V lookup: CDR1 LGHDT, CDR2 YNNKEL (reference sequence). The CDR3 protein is CASSHANRDLTYEQYF. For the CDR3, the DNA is TGTGCCAGCAGCCACGCTAATCGGGATCTGACCTACGAGCAGTACTTC.

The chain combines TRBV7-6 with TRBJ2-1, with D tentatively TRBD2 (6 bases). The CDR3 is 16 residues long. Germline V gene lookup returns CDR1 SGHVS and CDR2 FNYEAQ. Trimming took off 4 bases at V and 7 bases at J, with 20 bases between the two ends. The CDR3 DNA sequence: TGTGCCAGCAGCTCCGGCGGGACTCATCTAGAGAATGAGCAGTTCTTC. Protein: CASSSGGTHLENEQFF.

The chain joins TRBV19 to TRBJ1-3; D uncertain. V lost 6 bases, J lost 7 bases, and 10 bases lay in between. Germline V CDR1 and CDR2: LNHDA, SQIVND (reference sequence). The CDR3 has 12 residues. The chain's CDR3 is CASSRVSNTIYF. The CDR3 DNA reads TGTGCCAGTAGCCGCGTCTCGAACACCATATATTTT.

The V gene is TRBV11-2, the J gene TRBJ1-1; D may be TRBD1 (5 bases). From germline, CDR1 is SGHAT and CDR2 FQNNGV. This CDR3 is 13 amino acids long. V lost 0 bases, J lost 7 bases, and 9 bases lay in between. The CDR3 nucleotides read TGTGCCAGCAGCTTAGAGCGACAGCTTGAAGCTTTCTTT. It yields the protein CASSLERQLEAFF.

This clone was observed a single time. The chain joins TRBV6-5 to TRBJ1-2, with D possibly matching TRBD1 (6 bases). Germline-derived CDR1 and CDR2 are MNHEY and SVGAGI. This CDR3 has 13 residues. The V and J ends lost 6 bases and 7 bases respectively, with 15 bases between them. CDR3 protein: CASSPQGLSGYTF. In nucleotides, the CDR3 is TGTGCCAGCAGCCCCCAGGGGCTCAGTGGCTACACCTTC.